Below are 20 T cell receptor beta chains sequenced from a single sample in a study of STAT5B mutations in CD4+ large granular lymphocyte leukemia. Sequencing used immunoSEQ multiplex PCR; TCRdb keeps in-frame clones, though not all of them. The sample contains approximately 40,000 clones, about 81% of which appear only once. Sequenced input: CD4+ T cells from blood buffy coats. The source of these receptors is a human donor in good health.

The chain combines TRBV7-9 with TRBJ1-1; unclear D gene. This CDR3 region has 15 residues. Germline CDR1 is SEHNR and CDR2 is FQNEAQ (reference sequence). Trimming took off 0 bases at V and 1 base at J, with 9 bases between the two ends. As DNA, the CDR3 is TGTGCCAGCAGCTTAGCCTCGGGTGCGAACACTGAAGCTTTCTTT. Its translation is CASSLASGANTEAFF. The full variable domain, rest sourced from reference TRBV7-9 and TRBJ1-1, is DTGVSQNPRHKITKRGQNVTFRCDPISEHNRLYWYRQTLGQGPEFLTYFQNEAQLEKSRLLSDRFSAERPKGSFSTLEIQRTEQGDSAMYLCASSLASGANTEAFFGQGTRLTVV.

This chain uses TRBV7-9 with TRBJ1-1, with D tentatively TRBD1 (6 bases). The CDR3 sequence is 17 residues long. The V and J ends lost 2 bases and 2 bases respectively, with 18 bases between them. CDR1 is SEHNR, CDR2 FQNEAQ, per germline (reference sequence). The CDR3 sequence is CASSLLLAAGVNTEAFF. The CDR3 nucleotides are TGTGCCAGCAGCTTATTATTAGCGGCAGGGGTTAACACTGAAGCTTTCTTT.

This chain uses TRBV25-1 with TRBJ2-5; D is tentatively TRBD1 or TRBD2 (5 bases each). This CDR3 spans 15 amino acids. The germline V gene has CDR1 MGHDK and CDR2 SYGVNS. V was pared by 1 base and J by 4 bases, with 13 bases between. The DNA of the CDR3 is TGTGCCAGCAGTGAATCCGGACAACTAGGAGAGACCCAGTACTTC. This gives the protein CASSESGQLGETQYF. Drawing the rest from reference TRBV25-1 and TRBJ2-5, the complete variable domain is EADIYQTPRYLVIGTGKKITLECSQTMGHDKMYWYQQDPGMELHLIHYSYGVNSTEKGDLSSESTVSRIRTEHFPLTLESARPSHTSQYLCASSESGQLGETQYFGPGTRLLVL.

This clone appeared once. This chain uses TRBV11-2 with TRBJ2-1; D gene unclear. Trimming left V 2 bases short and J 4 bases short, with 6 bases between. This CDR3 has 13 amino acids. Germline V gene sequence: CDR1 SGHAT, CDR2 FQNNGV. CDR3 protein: CASSLHGYNEQFF. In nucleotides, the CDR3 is TGTGCCAGCAGCTTACACGGGTACAATGAGCAGTTCTTC.

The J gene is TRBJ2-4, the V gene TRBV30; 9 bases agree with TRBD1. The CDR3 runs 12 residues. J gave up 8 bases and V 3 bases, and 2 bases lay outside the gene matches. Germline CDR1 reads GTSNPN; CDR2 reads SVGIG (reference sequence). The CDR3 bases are TGTGCCTGGAGGACAGGGGGAGACATTCAGTACTTC. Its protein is CAWRTGGDIQYF.

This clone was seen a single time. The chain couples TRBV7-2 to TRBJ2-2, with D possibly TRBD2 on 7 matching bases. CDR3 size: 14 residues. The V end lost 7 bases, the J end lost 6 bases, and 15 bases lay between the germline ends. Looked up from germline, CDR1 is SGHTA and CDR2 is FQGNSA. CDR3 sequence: CASILGGAAGELFF. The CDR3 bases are TGTGCCAGCATCCTGGGGGGGGCCGCCGGGGAGCTGTTTTTT.

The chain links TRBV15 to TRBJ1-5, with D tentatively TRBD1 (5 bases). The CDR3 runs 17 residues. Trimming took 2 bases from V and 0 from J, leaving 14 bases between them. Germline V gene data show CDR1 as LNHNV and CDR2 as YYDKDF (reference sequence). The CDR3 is CATSRKVDSNSNQPQHF. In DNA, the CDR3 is TGTGCCACCAGCAGAAAGGTAGACAGCAATAGCAATCAGCCCCAGCATTTT. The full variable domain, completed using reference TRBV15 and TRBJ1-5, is DAMVIQNPRYQVTQFGKPVTLSCSQTLNHNVMYWYQQKSSQAPKLLFHYYDKDFNNEADTPDNFQSRRPNTSFCFLDIRSPGLGDTAMYLCATSRKVDSNSNQPQHFGDGTRLSIL.

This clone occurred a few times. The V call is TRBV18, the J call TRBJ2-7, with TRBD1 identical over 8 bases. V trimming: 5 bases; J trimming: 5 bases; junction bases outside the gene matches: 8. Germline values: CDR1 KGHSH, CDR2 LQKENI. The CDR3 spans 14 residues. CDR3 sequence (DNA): TGTGCCAGCTCAACTTGGACAGGGATAAACGAGCAGTACTTC. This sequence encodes CASSTWTGINEQYF. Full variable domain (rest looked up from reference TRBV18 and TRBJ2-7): NAGVMQNPRHLVRRRGQEARLRCSPMKGHSHVYWYRQLPEEGLKFMVYLQKENIIDESGMPKERFSAEFPKEGPSILRIQQVVRGDSAAYFCASSTWTGINEQYFGPGTRLTVT.

The CDR3 coding sequence is TGTGCCAGCAGCTCGGGACTAGCGGGAGAAAAAGAGCAGTACTTC. Translated, it gives CASSSGLAGEKEQYF. The chain is built from TRBV9 and TRBJ2-7; 14 positions agree with TRBD2. V gave up 4 bases and J gave up 7 bases; unmatched junction bases: 7. The CDR3 runs to 15 residues. Germline V lookup: CDR1 SGDLS, CDR2 YYNGEE.

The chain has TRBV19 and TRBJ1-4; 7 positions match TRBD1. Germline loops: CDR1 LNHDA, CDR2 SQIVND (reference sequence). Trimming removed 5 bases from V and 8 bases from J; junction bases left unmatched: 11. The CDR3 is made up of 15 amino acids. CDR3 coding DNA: TGTGCCAGTAGTCCAGGGACAGCGGTTGGAGAAAAACTGTTTTTT. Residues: CASSPGTAVGEKLFF. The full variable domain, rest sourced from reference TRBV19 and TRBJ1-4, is DGGITQSPKYLFRKEGQNVTLSCEQNLNHDAMYWYRQDPGQGLRLIYYSQIVNDFQKGDIAEGYSVSREKKESFPLTVTSAQKNPTAFYLCASSPGTAVGEKLFFGSGTQLSVL.

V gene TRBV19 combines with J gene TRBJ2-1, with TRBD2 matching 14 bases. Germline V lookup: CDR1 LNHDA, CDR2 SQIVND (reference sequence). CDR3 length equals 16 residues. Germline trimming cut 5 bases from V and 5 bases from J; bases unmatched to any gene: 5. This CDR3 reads CASSRGLAGVNNEQFF. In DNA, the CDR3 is TGTGCCAGTAGTCGGGGACTAGCGGGAGTCAACAATGAGCAGTTCTTC.

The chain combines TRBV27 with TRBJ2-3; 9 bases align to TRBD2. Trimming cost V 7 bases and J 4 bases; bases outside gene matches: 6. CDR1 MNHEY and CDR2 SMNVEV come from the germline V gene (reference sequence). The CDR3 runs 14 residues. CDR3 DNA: TGTGCCAGCACCCCCGGGACTAGCCCAGATACGCAGTATTTT. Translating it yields CASTPGTSPDTQYF.

The CDR3 DNA is TGTGCCAGCAGTGATAGGGGCAGTACAACCATATATTTT. Protein sequence: CASSDRGSTTIYF. The chain joins TRBV2 to TRBJ1-3; TRBD1 might be the D (5 bases). In germline, CDR1 is SNHLY, CDR2 FYNNEI. V lost 3 bases and J 10 bases, leaving 13 bases between the germline ends. This CDR3 has 13 amino acids.

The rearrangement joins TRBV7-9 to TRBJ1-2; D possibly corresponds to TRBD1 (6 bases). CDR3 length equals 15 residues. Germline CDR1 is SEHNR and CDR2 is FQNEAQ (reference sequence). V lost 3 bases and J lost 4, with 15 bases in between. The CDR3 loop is CASSFSLQGGYGYTF. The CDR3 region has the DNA TGTGCCAGCAGCTTCTCCCTACAGGGAGGCTATGGCTACACCTTC.

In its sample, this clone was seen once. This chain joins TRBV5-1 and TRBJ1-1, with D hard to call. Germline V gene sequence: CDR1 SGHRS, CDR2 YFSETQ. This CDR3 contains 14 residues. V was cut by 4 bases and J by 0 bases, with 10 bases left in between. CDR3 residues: CASSTQVMNTEAFF. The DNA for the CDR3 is TGCGCCAGCAGCACCCAAGTCATGAACACTGAAGCTTTCTTT.

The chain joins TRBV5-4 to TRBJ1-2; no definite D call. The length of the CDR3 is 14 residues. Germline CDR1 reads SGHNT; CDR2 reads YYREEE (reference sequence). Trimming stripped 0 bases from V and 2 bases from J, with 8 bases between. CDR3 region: CASSLGRINYGYTF. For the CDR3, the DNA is TGTGCCAGCAGCTTGGGACGGATCAACTATGGCTACACCTTC.

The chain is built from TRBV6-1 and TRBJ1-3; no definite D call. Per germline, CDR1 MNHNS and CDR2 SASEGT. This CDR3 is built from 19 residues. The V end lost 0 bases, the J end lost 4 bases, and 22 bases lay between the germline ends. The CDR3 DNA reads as TGTGCCAGCAGTGAAGCGACTTTGACCGCAGTGAATAAAGGAAACACCATATATTTT. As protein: CASSEATLTAVNKGNTIYF.

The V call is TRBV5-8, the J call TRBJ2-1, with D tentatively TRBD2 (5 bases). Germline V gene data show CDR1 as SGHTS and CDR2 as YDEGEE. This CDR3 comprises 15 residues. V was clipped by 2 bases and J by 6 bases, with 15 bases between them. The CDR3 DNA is TGTGCCAGCAGCTTAACTCCAGACGGACTCAATGAGCAGTTCTTC. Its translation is CASSLTPDGLNEQFF.

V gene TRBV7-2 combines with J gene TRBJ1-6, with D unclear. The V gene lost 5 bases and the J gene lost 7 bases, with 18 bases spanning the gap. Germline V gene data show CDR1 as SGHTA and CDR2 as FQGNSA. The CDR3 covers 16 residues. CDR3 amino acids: CASSGRAPIQNSPLHF. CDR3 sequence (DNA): TGTGCCAGCAGCGGACGGGCCCCGATCCAGAATTCACCCCTCCACTTT.

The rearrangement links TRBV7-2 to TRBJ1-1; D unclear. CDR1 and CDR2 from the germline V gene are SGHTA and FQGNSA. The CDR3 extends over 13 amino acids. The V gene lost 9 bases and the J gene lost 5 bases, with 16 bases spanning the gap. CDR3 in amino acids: CASQTDGGTEAFF. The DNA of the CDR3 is TGTGCCAGTCAAACAGACGGAGGGACTGAAGCTTTCTTT.